The clone carrying this T cell receptor (beta chain) was detected only once. At the DNA level, this CDR3 is encoded by other sequences in the same sample as well. CD8 cells classed as naive were CD45RO-negative and positively selected for CCR7, excluding terminally differentiated effector memory CD45RA+ cells. This specimen belongs to a study of shared clonotypes between healthy human individuals. Germline CDR1 reads SGDLS; CDR2 reads YYNGEE. This CDR3 is built from 11 residues. The germline V and J ends were trimmed by 0 bases and 9 bases, with 4 bases remaining between them. The data were produced by immunoSEQ multiplex PCR, yet TCRdb's version contains in-frame clones alone and is incomplete. The sample has around 2.1 million clones; about 93% are singletons.

The J gene is TRBJ2-1, the V gene TRBV9, with D uncertain. Material for sequencing was naive CD8+ T cells from PBMCs. The TCR comes from a man aged 18-30 years in good health. Some clones in this sample may be carry-over from other donors' samples. The CDR3 reads CASSVGGEQFF. As DNA, the CDR3 is TGTGCCAGCAGCGTAGGGGGTGAGCAGTTCTTC.